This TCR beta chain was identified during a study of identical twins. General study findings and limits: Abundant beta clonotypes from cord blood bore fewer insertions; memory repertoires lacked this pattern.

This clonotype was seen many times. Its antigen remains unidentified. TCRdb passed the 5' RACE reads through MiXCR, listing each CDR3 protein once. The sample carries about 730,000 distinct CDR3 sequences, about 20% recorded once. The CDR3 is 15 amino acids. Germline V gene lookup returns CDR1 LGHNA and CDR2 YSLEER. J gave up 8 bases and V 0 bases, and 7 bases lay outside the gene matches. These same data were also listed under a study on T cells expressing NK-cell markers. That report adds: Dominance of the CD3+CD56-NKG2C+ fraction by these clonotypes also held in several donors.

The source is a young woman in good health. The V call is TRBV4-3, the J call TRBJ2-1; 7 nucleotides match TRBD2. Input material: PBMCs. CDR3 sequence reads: CASSQETSWGDEQFF. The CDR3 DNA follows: TGCGCCAGCAGCCAAGAGACTAGCTGGGGCGATGAGCAGTTCTTC.